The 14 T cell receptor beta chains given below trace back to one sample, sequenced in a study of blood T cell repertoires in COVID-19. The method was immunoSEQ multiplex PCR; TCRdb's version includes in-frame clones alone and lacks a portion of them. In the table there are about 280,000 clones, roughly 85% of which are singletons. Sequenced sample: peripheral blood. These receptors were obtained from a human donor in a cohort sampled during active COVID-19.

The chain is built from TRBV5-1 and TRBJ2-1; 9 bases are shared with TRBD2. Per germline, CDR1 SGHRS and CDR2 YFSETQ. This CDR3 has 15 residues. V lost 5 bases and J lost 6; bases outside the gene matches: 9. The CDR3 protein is CASRLTGTSSNEQFF. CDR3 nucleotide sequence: TGCGCCAGCAGGTTAACCGGGACTAGCTCCAATGAGCAGTTCTTC. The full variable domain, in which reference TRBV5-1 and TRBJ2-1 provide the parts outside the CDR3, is KAGVTQTPRYLIKTRGQQVTLSCSPISGHRSVSWYQQTPGQGLQFLFEYFSETQRNKGNFPGRFSGRQFSNSRSEMNVSTLELGDSALYLCASRLTGTSSNEQFFGPGTRLTVL.

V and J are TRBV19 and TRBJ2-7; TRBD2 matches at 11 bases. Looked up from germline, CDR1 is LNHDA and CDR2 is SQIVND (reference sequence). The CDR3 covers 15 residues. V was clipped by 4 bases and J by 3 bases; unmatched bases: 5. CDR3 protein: CASSTTSGSLYEQYF. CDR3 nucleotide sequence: TGTGCCAGTAGTACAACTAGCGGGAGCCTCTACGAGCAGTACTTC.

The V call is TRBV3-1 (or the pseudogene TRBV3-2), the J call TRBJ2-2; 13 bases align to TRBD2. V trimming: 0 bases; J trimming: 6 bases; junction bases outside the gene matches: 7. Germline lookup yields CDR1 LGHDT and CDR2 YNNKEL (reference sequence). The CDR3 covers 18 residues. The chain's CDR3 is CASSQETGLAGEAGELFF. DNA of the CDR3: TGTGCCAGCAGCCAAGAGACTGGACTAGCGGGAGAGGCCGGGGAGCTGTTTTTT.

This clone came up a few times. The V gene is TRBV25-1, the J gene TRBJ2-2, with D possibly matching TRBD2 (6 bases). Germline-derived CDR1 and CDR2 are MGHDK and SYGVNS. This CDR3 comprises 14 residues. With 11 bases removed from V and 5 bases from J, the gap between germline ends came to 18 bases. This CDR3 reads CASTLGGGTGELFF. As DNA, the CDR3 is TGTGCCTCGACCCTAGGAGGAGGGACCGGGGAGCTGTTTTTT.

CDR3 sequence: CASSQELGDRDNEQFF. The CDR3 DNA follows: TGTGCCAGCAGCCAAGAGTTAGGGGACAGGGACAATGAGCAGTTCTTC. The genes are TRBV3-1 (or the pseudogene TRBV3-2) and TRBJ2-1, with TRBD1 identical over 9 bases. Germline-derived CDR1 and CDR2 are LGHDT and YNNKEL (reference sequence). Unmatched junction bases numbered 5, after V lost 0 bases and J lost 5 bases. The CDR3 has 16 amino acids.

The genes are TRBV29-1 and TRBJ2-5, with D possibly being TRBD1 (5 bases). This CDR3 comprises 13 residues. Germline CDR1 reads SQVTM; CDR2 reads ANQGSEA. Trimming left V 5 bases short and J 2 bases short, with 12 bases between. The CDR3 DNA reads TGCAGCGTTCGGACCCAGGGACAAGAGACCCAGTACTTC. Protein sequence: CSVRTQGQETQYF. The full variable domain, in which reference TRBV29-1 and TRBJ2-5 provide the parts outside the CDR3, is SAVISQKPSRDICQRGTSLTIQCQVDSQVTMMFWYRQQPGQSLTLIATANQGSEATYESGFVIDKFPISRPNLTFSTLTVSNMSPEDSSIYLCSVRTQGQETQYFGPGTRLLVL.

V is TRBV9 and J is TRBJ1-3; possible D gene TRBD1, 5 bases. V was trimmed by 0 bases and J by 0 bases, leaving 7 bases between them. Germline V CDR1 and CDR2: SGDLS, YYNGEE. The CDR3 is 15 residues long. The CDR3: CASSVGGGSGNTIYF. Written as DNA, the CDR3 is TGTGCCAGCAGCGTAGGCGGGGGCTCTGGAAACACCATATATTTT.

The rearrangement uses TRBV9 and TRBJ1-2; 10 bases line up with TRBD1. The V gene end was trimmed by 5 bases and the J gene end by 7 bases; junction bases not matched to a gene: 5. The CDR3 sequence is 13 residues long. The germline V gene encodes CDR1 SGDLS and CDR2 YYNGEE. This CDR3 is CASSRDRGGGYTF. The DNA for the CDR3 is TGTGCCAGCAGTCGGGACAGGGGTGGTGGCTACACCTTC.

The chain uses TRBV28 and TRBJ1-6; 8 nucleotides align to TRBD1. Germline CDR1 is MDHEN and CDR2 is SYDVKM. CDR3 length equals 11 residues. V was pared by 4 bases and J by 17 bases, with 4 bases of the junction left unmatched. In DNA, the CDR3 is TGTGCCAGCAGTTCAGGACAGGGAATCCACTTT. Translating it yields CASSSGQGIHF.

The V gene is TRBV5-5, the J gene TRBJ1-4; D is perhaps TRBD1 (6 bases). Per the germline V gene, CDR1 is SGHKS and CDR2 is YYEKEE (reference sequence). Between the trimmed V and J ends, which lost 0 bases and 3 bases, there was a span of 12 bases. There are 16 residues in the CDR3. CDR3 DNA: TGTGCCAGCAGCTTGGGGTACAGGGCGGCTAATGAAAAACTGTTTTTT. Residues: CASSLGYRAANEKLFF.

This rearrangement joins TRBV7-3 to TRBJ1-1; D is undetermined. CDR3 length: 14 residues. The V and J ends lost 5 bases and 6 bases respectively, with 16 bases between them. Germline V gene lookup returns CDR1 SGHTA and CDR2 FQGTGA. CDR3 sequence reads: CASSPAGAGAEAFF. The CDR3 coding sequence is TGTGCCAGCAGCCCCGCGGGAGCCGGGGCTGAAGCTTTCTTT.

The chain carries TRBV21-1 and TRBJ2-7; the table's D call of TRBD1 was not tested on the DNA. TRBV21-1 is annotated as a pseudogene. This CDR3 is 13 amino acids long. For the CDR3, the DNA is TGTGCCAGCAACCCAGGGGCCTGGAGCGAGCAGTACTTC. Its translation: CASNPGAWSEQYF.

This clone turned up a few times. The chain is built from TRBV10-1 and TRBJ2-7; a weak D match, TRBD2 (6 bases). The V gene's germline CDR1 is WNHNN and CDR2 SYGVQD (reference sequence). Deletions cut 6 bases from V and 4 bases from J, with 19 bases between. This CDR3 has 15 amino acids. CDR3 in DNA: TGCGCCAGCAGCTTCGGGGGTCCGATTCGGTACGAGCAGTACTTC. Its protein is CASSFGGPIRYEQYF.

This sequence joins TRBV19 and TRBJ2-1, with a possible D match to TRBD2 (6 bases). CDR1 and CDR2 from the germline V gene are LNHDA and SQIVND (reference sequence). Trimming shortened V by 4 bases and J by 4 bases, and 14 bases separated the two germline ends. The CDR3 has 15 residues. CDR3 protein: CASSKRAAAYNEQFF. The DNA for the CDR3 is TGTGCCAGTAGTAAGCGGGCCGCGGCTTACAATGAGCAGTTCTTC.